This T cell receptor (beta chain) was identified in a study of T cells in Graves' hyperthyroidism and ophthalmopathy. The CDR3 runs 15 residues. The germline V gene has CDR1 SNHLY and CDR2 FYNNEI. V lost 8 bases to trimming and J lost 0 bases; unmatched junction nucleotides: 5. Study conclusions and caveats: Most expanded thyroid clonotypes above 0.001 also appeared in blood. Model-based prediction identified ophthalmopathy a median 6.5 months prior to its onset.

Aged 18 to 65, the patients had hyperthyroidism that was newly diagnosed and had lasted under 2 months. There are many counts of this clonotype. The antigen is undetermined. TCR beta CDR3 region amplification was performed from RNA transcripts. HTBI primers drove first-round RT-PCR of the TCR CDR3. A single record per CDR3 protein comes from TCRdb applying MiXCR to the multiplex PCR reads. The repertoire includes 300,000 to 450,000 distinct CDR3 sequences, approximately 13% of them detected once, and about 9.1% sits in the top ten. Source material: blood. The chain is built from TRBV2 and TRBJ2-3; 10 nucleotides line up with TRBD2. The sequence came from a woman aged 18-29 years with Graves' hyperthyroidism. The CDR3 here is CASGLAGASTDTQYF. The DNA of the CDR3 is TGTGCCAGCGGGCTAGCGGGGGCTAGCACAGATACGCAGTATTTT.